The T cell receptor (beta chain) described here comes from a study of neurological immune-mediated disorders. This clonotype was found many times. Using its own MiXCR run on the 5' RACE reads, TCRdb lists one record per CDR3 protein. The sample lists approximately 60,000 distinct CDR3 sequences; under 5% were seen once. The sequenced material came from PBMCs. The TCR originated in a man aged 50 or older with multiple sclerosis.

This chain's CDR3 is CATRGPGSQPQHF. The CDR3 DNA reads TGTGCCACTCGAGGGCCTGGGAGTCAGCCCCAGCATTTT. V gene TRBV19 combines with J gene TRBJ1-5, with D hard to call. Germline CDR1 LNHDA, CDR2 SQIVND (reference sequence). Trimming shortened V by 10 bases and J by 6 bases, and 16 bases separated the two germline ends. This CDR3 contains 13 residues.